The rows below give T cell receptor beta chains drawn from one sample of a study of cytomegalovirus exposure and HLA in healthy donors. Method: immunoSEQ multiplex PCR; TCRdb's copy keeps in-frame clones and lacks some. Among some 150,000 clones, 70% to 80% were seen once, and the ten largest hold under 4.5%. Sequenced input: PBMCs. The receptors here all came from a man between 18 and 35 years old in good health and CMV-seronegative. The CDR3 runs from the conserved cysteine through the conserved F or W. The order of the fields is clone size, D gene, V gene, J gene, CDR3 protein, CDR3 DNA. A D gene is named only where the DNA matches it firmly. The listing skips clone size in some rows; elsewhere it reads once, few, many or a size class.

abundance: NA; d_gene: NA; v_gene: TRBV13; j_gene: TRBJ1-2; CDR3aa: CASSSTGIVYYGYTF; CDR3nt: TGTGCCAGCAGCTCAACAGGGATCGTTTATTATGGCTACACCTTC
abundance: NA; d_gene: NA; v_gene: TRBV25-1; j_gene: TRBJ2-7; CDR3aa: CASSAYRPDSHEQYF; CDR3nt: TGTGCCAGCAGTGCGTACCGGCCCGACAGCCACGAGCAGTACTTC
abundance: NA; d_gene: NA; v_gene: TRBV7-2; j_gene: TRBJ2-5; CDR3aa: CASSLIPGLQETQYF; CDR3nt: TGTGCCAGCAGCTTAATTCCAGGACTCCAAGAGACCCAGTACTTC
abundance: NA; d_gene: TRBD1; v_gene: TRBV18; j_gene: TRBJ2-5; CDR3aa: CASSAGGNQETQYF; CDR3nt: TGTGCCAGCTCAGCAGGGGGCAACCAAGAGACCCAGTACTTC
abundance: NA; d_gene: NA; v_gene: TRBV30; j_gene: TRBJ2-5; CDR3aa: CAWSVRAVSETQYF; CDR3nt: TGTGCCTGGAGTGTAAGAGCGGTATCAGAGACCCAGTACTTC
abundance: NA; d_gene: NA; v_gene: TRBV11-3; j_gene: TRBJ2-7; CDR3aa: CASSSPGSYEQYF; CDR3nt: TGTGCCAGCAGCTCCCCCGGGTCCTACGAGCAGTACTTC
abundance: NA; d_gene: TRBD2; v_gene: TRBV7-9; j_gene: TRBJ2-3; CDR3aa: CASSYLAGSTDTQYF; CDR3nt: TGTGCCAGCAGCTACCTAGCGGGAAGCACAGATACGCAGTATTTT
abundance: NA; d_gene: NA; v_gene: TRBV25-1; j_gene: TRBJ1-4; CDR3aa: CASSEGAGNEKLFF; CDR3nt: TGTGCCAGCAGTGAGGGGGCAGGGAATGAAAAACTGTTTTTT
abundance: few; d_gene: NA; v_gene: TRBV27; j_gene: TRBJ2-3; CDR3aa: CASSPLLTDTQYF; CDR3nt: TGTGCCAGCAGTCCCCTCCTCACAGATACGCAGTATTTT
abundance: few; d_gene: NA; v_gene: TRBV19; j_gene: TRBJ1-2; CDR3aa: CASSIDHRAGYTF; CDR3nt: TGTGCCAGTAGTATAGATCACAGGGCTGGCTACACCTTC
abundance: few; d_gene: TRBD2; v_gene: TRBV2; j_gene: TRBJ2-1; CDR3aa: CASRFTSVDYNEQFF; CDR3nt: TGTGCCAGCAGATTTACTAGCGTAGACTACAATGAGCAGTTCTTC
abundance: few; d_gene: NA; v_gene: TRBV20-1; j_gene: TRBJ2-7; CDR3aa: CRAGGGDEQYF; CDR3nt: TGCAGAGCTGGCGGCGGGGACGAGCAGTACTTC
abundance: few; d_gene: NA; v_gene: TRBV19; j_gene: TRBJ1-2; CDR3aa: CASRDQGRYGYTF; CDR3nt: TGTGCCAGTAGAGACCAGGGGCGGTATGGCTACACCTTC
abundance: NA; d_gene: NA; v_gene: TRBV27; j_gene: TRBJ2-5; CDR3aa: CASSFTGQETQYF; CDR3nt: TGTGCCAGCAGTTTTACAGGGCAAGAGACCCAGTACTTC
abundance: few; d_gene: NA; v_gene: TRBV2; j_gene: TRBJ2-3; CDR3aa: CASSDPGTDTQYF; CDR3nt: TGTGCCAGCAGTGATCCCGGCACAGATACGCAGTATTTT
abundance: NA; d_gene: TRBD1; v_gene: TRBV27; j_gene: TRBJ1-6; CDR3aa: CASSLYTGDSYNSPLHF; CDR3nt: TGTGCCAGCAGTTTATATACAGGGGATAGCTATAATTCACCCCTCCACTTT
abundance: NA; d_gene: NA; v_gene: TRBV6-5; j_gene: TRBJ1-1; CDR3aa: CASSYGGTEAFF; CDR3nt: TGTGCCAGCAGTTACGGAGGCACTGAAGCTTTCTTT
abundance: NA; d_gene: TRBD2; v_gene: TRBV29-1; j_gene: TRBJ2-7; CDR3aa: CSVEARGGIYEQYF; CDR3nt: TGCAGCGTTGAAGCTCGCGGGGGTATCTACGAGCAGTACTTC
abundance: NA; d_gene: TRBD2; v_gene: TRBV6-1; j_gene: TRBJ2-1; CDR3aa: CASTLGQTAGYEQFF; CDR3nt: TGTGCCAGCACCCTAGGTCAGACAGCGGGGTATGAGCAGTTCTTC
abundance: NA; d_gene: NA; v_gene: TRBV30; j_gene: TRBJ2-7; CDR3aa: CAAQGGGYEQYF; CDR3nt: TGTGCCGCACAGGGCGGTGGATACGAGCAGTACTTC
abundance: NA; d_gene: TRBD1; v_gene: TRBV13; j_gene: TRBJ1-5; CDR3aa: CASSLAGGDQPQHF; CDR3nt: TGTGCCAGCAGCTTAGCAGGGGGCGATCAGCCCCAGCATTTT
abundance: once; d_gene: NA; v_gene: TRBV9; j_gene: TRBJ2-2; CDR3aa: CASSVGGSRNTGELFF; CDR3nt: TGTGCCAGCAGCGTAGGTGGGAGTAGGAACACCGGGGAGCTGTTTTTT
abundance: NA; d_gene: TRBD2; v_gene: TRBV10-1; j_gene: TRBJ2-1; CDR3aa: CASSELAGAGNEQFF; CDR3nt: TGCGCCAGCAGTGAGCTAGCGGGGGCGGGCAATGAGCAGTTCTTC
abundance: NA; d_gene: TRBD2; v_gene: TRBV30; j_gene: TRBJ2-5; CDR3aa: CAWSYLGLAGETQYF; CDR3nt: TGTGCCTGGAGCTATCTAGGACTAGCCGGCGAGACCCAGTACTTC
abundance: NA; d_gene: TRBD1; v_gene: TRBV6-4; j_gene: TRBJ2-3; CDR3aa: CASRRTGSTDTQYF; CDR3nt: TGTGCCAGCAGGAGGACAGGGAGCACAGATACGCAGTATTTT
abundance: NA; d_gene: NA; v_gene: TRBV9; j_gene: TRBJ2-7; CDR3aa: CASSPGLSSYEQYF; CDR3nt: TGTGCCAGCAGCCCGGGACTTAGCTCCTACGAGCAGTACTTC